Each of the 28 T cell receptor beta chains below was sequenced from the same sample in a study of OX40 agonist ivuxolimab in advanced cancers. The data were produced by immunoSEQ multiplex PCR, yet TCRdb's version contains in-frame clones alone and is incomplete. The sample holds tens of thousands of clones, 86% seen once. The source material was CD4+ or CD8+ T cells sorted from blood, sampled in a trial of the OX40 agonist ivuxolimab. Receptor source: an adult with an advanced solid tumor such as melanoma, head and neck, liver or kidney cancer.

The genes are TRBV5-1 and TRBJ1-4, with D uncertain. The CDR3 is 14 residues long. V was clipped by 2 bases and J by 3 bases, with 8 bases between them. Germline-derived CDR1 and CDR2 are SGHRS and YFSETQ. In nucleotides, the CDR3 is TGCGCCAGCAGCTTAACAGATGCTAATGAAAAACTGTTTTTT. Its translation: CASSLTDANEKLFF.

V usage is TRBV5-1 and J usage is TRBJ1-3; 7 bases map to TRBD1. The CDR3 is 13 amino acids. J lost 7 bases, V lost 4 bases, and 5 bases had no gene match. Germline V gene sequence: CDR1 SGHRS, CDR2 YFSETQ. The DNA of the CDR3 is TGCGCCAGCAGCGTCCGGGACAGTAACACCATATATTTT. Its translation is CASSVRDSNTIYF.

The rearrangement links TRBV5-1 to TRBJ2-7; 14 bases map to TRBD2. After removal of 5 bases from V and 2 bases from J, the junction contained 3 bases not matched to a gene. This CDR3 comprises 15 residues. The germline V gene encodes CDR1 SGHRS and CDR2 YFSETQ. CDR3 sequence reads: CASRGGLAGAYEQYF. In DNA form, the CDR3 reads TGCGCCAGCAGGGGGGGACTAGCGGGAGCCTACGAGCAGTACTTC.

This rearrangement joins TRBV4-1 to TRBJ1-1; no firm D call. The CDR3 is made up of 13 amino acids. Deletions cut 6 bases from V and 1 base from J, with 9 bases between. The germline CDR1 and CDR2 sequences are MGHRA and YSYEKL. CDR3 bases: TGCGCCAGCAGAGGGTTGCCGAACACTGAAGCTTTCTTT. The encoded protein is CASRGLPNTEAFF.

This rearrangement joins TRBV5-4 to TRBJ2-7; the match to TRBD1 covers 8 bases. With 4 bases clipped from V and 5 bases from J, the junction kept 5 bases outside the gene matches. CDR1 is SGHNT and CDR2 is YYREEE in the germline V gene (reference sequence). This CDR3 is 13 amino acids long. The DNA of the CDR3 is TGTGCCAGCAGCCCGGACAGGGCCCACGAGCAGTACTTC. Translation: CASSPDRAHEQYF.

This rearrangement joins TRBV5-1 to TRBJ2-5; no definite D call. The V and J ends lost 2 bases and 0 bases respectively, with 8 bases between them. The germline gives CDR1 SGHRS, CDR2 YFSETQ. The CDR3 loop spans 14 amino acids. DNA of the CDR3: TGCGCCAGCAGCTTTGAAGGGAACCAAGAGACCCAGTACTTC. Translating gives CASSFEGNQETQYF.

The rearrangement links TRBV7-9 to TRBJ2-3, with a weak D call TRBD2 (6 bases). From germline, CDR1 is SEHNR and CDR2 FQNEAQ (reference sequence). Trimming took off 3 bases at V and 4 bases at J, with 14 bases between the two ends. This CDR3 is 15 amino acids long. The CDR3 bases are TGTGCCAGCAGCTTTTCGGAGGGCCGCGCAGATACGCAGTATTTT. This codes for CASSFSEGRADTQYF.

The chain carries TRBV7-9 and TRBJ2-7; possibly TRBD2 for D (6 bases). The CDR3 is 16 residues long. Germline V gene sequence: CDR1 SEHNR, CDR2 FQNEAQ (reference sequence). V was cut by 0 bases and J by 0 bases, with 12 bases left in between. The CDR3 DNA reads as TGTGCCAGCAGCTTAGCCCAGGGACTTCCCTCCTACGAGCAGTACTTC. It encodes CASSLAQGLPSYEQYF.

This chain links TRBV6-1 with TRBJ2-7; no firm D call. Deletions cut 4 bases from V and 5 bases from J, with 18 bases between. There are 15 residues in the CDR3. Germline V gene lookup returns CDR1 MNHNS and CDR2 SASEGT. The CDR3 here is CASSAIAGSDDEQYF. DNA of the CDR3: TGTGCCAGCAGTGCGATTGCCGGGTCGGACGACGAGCAGTACTTC.

This chain uses TRBV29-1 with TRBJ2-5; 11 bases align to TRBD2. The V segment lost 7 bases and the J segment 5 bases; nucleotides outside the gene matches: 6. Germline V gene lookup returns CDR1 SQVTM and CDR2 ANQGSEA. The CDR3 runs 13 residues. DNA of the CDR3: TGCAGCGGGAAACTAGCGGGAGAGGAGACCCAGTACTTC. It codes for CSGKLAGEETQYF. Full variable domain (rest looked up from reference TRBV29-1 and TRBJ2-5): SAVISQKPSRDICQRGTSLTIQCQVDSQVTMMFWYRQQPGQSLTLIATANQGSEATYESGFVIDKFPISRPNLTFSTLTVSNMSPEDSSIYLCSGKLAGEETQYFGPGTRLLVL.

The rearrangement uses TRBV25-1 and TRBJ1-3; D unclear. This CDR3 comprises 18 residues. The germline CDR1 and CDR2 sequences are MGHDK and SYGVNS. V gave up 6 bases and J gave up 0 bases, with 21 bases separating them. The DNA for the CDR3 is TGTGCCAGCAGACCCGGGCTCCGACTGCGGAGCTCTGGAAACACCATATATTTT. Translated: CASRPGLRLRSSGNTIYF.

In DNA form, the CDR3 reads TGTGCCATCAGTGATCCTGGAAACACCATATATTTT. It specifies CAISDPGNTIYF. The rearrangement uses TRBV10-3 and TRBJ1-3, with D hard to call. V dropped 3 bases and J dropped 2 bases, with 2 bases sitting between them. This CDR3 is built from 12 residues. Germline CDR1 is ENHRY and CDR2 is SYGVKD.

This chain joins TRBV4-2 and TRBJ2-1; D call uncertain. V lost 1 base and J 4 bases, leaving 17 bases between the germline ends. CDR1 and CDR2 from the germline V gene are LGHNA and YNFKEQ. The CDR3 is 17 amino acids. The CDR3 sequence is CASSQGYQWNLYNEQFF. The CDR3 nucleotides read TGTGCCAGCAGCCAAGGCTACCAGTGGAACCTTTACAATGAGCAGTTCTTC.

V usage is TRBV5-4 and J usage is TRBJ2-7; 9 bases are shared with TRBD2. Germline V CDR1 and CDR2: SGHNT, YYREEE (reference sequence). The CDR3 has 14 residues. J was trimmed by 5 bases and V by 4 bases; bases with no gene match: 7. The CDR3 DNA sequence: TGTGCCAGCAGCCTTAGCGGGAGAAGGCACGAGCAGTACTTC. This translates into CASSLSGRRHEQYF. Filled out from reference TRBV5-4 and TRBJ2-7, the complete variable domain reads ETGVTQSPTHLIKTRGQQVTLRCSSQSGHNTVSWYQQALGQGPQFIFQYYREEENGRGNFPPRFSGLQFPNYSSELNVNALELDDSALYLCASSLSGRRHEQYFGPGTRLTVT.

The chain has TRBV5-1 and TRBJ2-2; TRBD2 aligns across 8 bases. The CDR3 covers 15 residues. The ends lost 3 bases at V and 4 bases at J; junction bases unmatched: 5. The germline CDR1 and CDR2 sequences are SGHRS and YFSETQ. CDR3 protein: CASSSRLAITGELFF. The CDR3 bases are TGCGCCAGCAGCTCCCGACTAGCGATCACCGGGGAGCTGTTTTTT.

The chain employs TRBV7-2 and TRBJ2-3, with 7 bases that match TRBD2. Looked up from germline, CDR1 is SGHTA and CDR2 is FQGNSA. This CDR3 is built from 15 residues. V dropped 2 bases and J dropped 2; count of bases not matched to a gene: 4. This CDR3 reads CASSLLAEPTDTQYF. CDR3 nucleotide sequence: TGTGCCAGCAGCTTACTAGCGGAGCCCACAGATACGCAGTATTTT.

The chain couples TRBV11-2 to TRBJ2-1; D perhaps matches TRBD1 (6 bases). V dropped 3 bases and J dropped 7 bases, with 13 bases sitting between them. The germline CDR1 and CDR2 sequences are SGHAT and FQNNGV. The CDR3 contains 14 residues. CDR3 amino acids: CASSFWGPPNEQFF. The CDR3 coding sequence is TGTGCCAGCAGCTTTTGGGGGCCGCCGAATGAGCAGTTCTTC.

This clone was seen once. The rearrangement uses TRBV10-2 and TRBJ2-1; 8 positions match TRBD1. V lost 4 bases to trimming and J lost 0 bases; unmatched junction nucleotides: 2. The CDR3 runs to 15 residues. The germline CDR1 and CDR2 sequences are WSHSY and SAAADI. The CDR3 DNA sequence: TGCGCCAGCAGTGCCGGGACAGGCTCCTACAATGAGCAGTTCTTC. Its protein is CASSAGTGSYNEQFF.

The chain carries TRBV5-5 and TRBJ2-5; TRBD2 might be the D (6 bases). The CDR3 extends over 14 amino acids. V dropped 5 bases and J dropped 3 bases, with 14 bases sitting between them. The V gene's germline CDR1 is SGHKS and CDR2 YYEKEE (reference sequence). The CDR3 is CASRTGTGKETQYF. The DNA of the CDR3 is TGTGCCAGCAGGACCGGGACTGGGAAAGAGACCCAGTACTTC.

This chain links TRBV5-1 with TRBJ1-5; no definite D call. This CDR3 comprises 13 residues. The V end lost 3 bases, the J end lost 0 bases, and 4 bases lay between the germline ends. Germline lookup yields CDR1 SGHRS and CDR2 YFSETQ. The DNA for the CDR3 is TGCGCCAGCAGCTCAGATAGCAATCAGCCCCAGCATTTT. As protein: CASSSDSNQPQHF.

The chain recombines TRBV28 with TRBJ2-7; weak D call: TRBD1 (6 bases). Germline values: CDR1 MDHEN, CDR2 SYDVKM. The V gene lost 4 bases and the J gene lost 4 bases, with 11 bases spanning the gap. This CDR3 has 13 amino acids. CDR3 nucleotide sequence: TGTGCCAGCAGTTCGGGACACCTATACGAGCAGTACTTC. It yields the protein CASSSGHLYEQYF.

Comments on this clone: Compared with germline, one end of the junction differs, possibly owing to a read error. V gene TRBV18 combines with J gene TRBJ1-4, with D hard to call. This CDR3 has 13 amino acids. Germline V gene lookup returns CDR1 KGHSH and CDR2 LQKENI. CDR3 sequence (DNA): TGTGCCAGCTCATCACTGTCTAATGAAAATCTGTTTTTT. The encoded protein is CASSSLSNENLFF.

This clone appeared a few times. The gene calls are TRBV28 and TRBJ2-7; 10 bases agree with TRBD1. The length of the CDR3 is 13 residues. Trimming cost V 6 bases and J 5 bases; bases outside gene matches: 4. The V gene's germline CDR1 is MDHEN and CDR2 SYDVKM. In nucleotides, the CDR3 is TGTGCCAGCAGGGGACAGGGGAGTAACGAGCAGTACTTC. Translating gives CASRGQGSNEQYF. Variable domain in full (rest from reference TRBV28 and TRBJ2-7): DVKVTQSSRYLVKRTGEKVFLECVQDMDHENMFWYRQDPGLGLRLIYFSYDVKMKEKGDIPEGYSVSREKKERFSLILESASTNQTSMYLCASRGQGSNEQYFGPGTRLTVT.

The gene calls are TRBV28 and TRBJ2-7; TRBD1 matches at 9 bases. Unmatched junction bases numbered 7, after V lost 5 bases and J lost 5 bases. From germline, CDR1 is MDHEN and CDR2 SYDVKM. This CDR3 is 14 amino acids long. CDR3 bases: TGTGCCAGCAGTACCGGGACAGGGTTCCACGAGCAGTACTTC. It encodes CASSTGTGFHEQYF.

This chain connects TRBV5-6 to TRBJ1-2; TRBD1 agrees at 12 bases. The CDR3 spans 15 residues. Germline assignment: CDR1 SGHDT and CDR2 YYEEEE. V gave up 4 bases and J gave up 8 bases; unmatched junction bases: 9. CDR3: CASSQPGQGAVGYTF. CDR3 DNA: TGTGCCAGCAGCCAACCGGGACAGGGGGCTGTCGGCTACACCTTC.

The genes are TRBV6-6 and TRBJ2-7; D may match TRBD1 or TRBD2 (5 bases each). The germline V gene has CDR1 MNHNY and CDR2 SVGAGI (reference sequence). The CDR3 length is 15 residues. Trimming took off 2 bases at V and 6 bases at J, with 17 bases between the two ends. For the CDR3, the DNA is TGTGCCAGCAGTTACACCGGGACGGCCTTGGTCGAGCAGTACTTC. It specifies CASSYTGTALVEQYF.

This clone was recorded a few times. This chain joins TRBV15 and TRBJ2-7; 9 bases align to TRBD2. The length of the CDR3 is 15 residues. Germline assignment: CDR1 LNHNV and CDR2 YYDKDF (reference sequence). Germline trimming cut 1 base from V and 3 bases from J; bases unmatched to any gene: 4. As DNA, the CDR3 is TGTGCCACCAGCAGAGTTATTAGCGGGAGCTACGAGCAGTACTTC. It translates to CATSRVISGSYEQYF.

The rearrangement joins TRBV6-6 to TRBJ2-4, with D hard to call. The CDR3 totals 12 residues. Germline assignment: CDR1 MNHNY and CDR2 SVGAGI (reference sequence). Trimming removed 6 bases at V and 8 bases at J, with 11 bases between. CDR3 residues: CASSTTWDIQYF. The CDR3 coding sequence is TGTGCCAGCAGCACGACATGGGACATTCAGTACTTC.